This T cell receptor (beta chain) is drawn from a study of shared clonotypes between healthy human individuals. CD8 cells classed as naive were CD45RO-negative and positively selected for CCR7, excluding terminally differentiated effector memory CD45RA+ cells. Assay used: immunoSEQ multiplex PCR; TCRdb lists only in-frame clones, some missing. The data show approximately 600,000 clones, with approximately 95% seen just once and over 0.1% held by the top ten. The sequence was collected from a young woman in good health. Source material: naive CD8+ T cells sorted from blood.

The CDR3 sequence is CASSSPGTNEKLFF. For the CDR3, the DNA is TGTGCCAGCAGTTCACCGGGGACGAATGAAAAACTGTTTTTT. The chain recombines TRBV28 with TRBJ1-4, with D tentatively TRBD1 (5 bases). Germline assignment: CDR1 MDHEN and CDR2 SYDVKM. This CDR3 is 14 amino acids long. Trimming stripped 4 bases from V and 5 bases from J, with 11 bases between.